One and the same sample provided the 10 T cell receptor beta chains below, sequenced in a study of blood T cell repertoires in COVID-19. Method: immunoSEQ multiplex PCR; TCRdb's copy keeps in-frame clones and lacks some. The sample yields 150,000 or so clones, around nine tenths seen once. Input material: peripheral blood. The receptors shown here come from a woman aged 70-85 years with COVID-19, enrolled during active disease.

The chain combines TRBV11-2 with TRBJ1-5; 8 nucleotides align to TRBD1. The CDR3 extends over 15 amino acids. Looked up from germline, CDR1 is SGHAT and CDR2 is FQNNGV. V lost 4 bases and J lost 7; bases outside the gene matches: 9. CDR3 loop: CASSSEGTGLQPQHF. CDR3 bases: TGTGCCAGCAGCTCAGAAGGGACAGGTCTACAGCCCCAGCATTTT.

The chain combines TRBV10-1 with TRBJ1-5; TRBD1 is a possible D gene (5 bases). The germline V gene has CDR1 WNHNN and CDR2 SYGVQD (reference sequence). The V end was cut by 2 bases, the J end by 7 bases, with 12 bases between. The CDR3 covers 14 residues. The CDR3 DNA reads TGCGCCAGCAGTGAGGGCGGCTGGGGCCAGCCCCAGCATTTT. This sequence encodes CASSEGGWGQPQHF.

V is TRBV5-1 and J is TRBJ1-1; 7 positions match TRBD1. Trimming cost V 0 bases and J 1 base; bases outside gene matches: 3. The CDR3 sequence is 15 residues long. Germline V gene lookup returns CDR1 SGHRS and CDR2 YFSETQ. The DNA of the CDR3 is TGCGCCAGCAGCTTGGGGACAGGCCAGAACACTGAAGCTTTCTTT. It encodes CASSLGTGQNTEAFF.

The chain employs TRBV5-6 and TRBJ2-1; unclear D gene. Germline assignment: CDR1 SGHDT and CDR2 YYEEEE. The CDR3 has 16 residues. The V and J ends lost 4 bases and 0 bases respectively, with 14 bases between them. For the CDR3, the DNA is TGTGCCAGCAGCCCTGAGTTGTCAAGCTCCTACAATGAGCAGTTCTTC. It encodes CASSPELSSSYNEQFF.

This chain joins TRBV15 and TRBJ2-7; the D gene is possibly TRBD1 (5 bases). The germline V gene encodes CDR1 LNHNV and CDR2 YYDKDF (reference sequence). Trimming shortened V by 0 bases and J by 12 bases, and 18 bases separated the two germline ends. This CDR3 contains 14 residues. This CDR3 reads CATSRDRGQTKRYF. The CDR3 DNA reads TGTGCCACCAGCAGAGATAGGGGTCAGACAAAGCGGTACTTC.

Details on this clone: Other DNA sequences in this sample translate to the same CDR3. The chain has TRBV5-1 and TRBJ2-7; 7 nucleotides match TRBD1. Germline loops: CDR1 SGHRS, CDR2 YFSETQ. The V gene end was trimmed by 0 bases and the J gene end by 2 bases; junction bases not matched to a gene: 2. This CDR3 has 14 residues. In DNA form, the CDR3 reads TGCGCCAGCAGCTTGGGTCAGGGGGCCTACGAGCAGTACTTC. Translation: CASSLGQGAYEQYF.

V is TRBV19 and J is TRBJ2-7; D is perhaps TRBD1 (5 bases). The CDR3 is made up of 14 amino acids. Germline V lookup: CDR1 LNHDA, CDR2 SQIVND (reference sequence). Between the trimmed V and J ends, which lost 5 bases and 0 bases, there was a span of 11 bases. The CDR3 region is CASSVHRSSYEQYF. The CDR3 DNA is TGTGCCAGTAGTGTCCACAGGAGCTCCTACGAGCAGTACTTC.

The chain is built from TRBV5-1 and TRBJ1-3; D remains unclear. V gave up 2 bases and J gave up 2 bases, with 11 bases separating them. The CDR3 loop spans 15 amino acids. Germline V CDR1 and CDR2: SGHRS, YFSETQ. The DNA of the CDR3 is TGCGCCAGCAGCTTAAACAGAGGGACTGGAAACACCATATATTTT. It encodes CASSLNRGTGNTIYF.

The chain has TRBV2 and TRBJ2-2; TRBD2 agrees at 7 bases. The length of the CDR3 is 16 residues. Per the germline V gene, CDR1 is SNHLY and CDR2 is FYNNEI. Germline trimming cut 7 bases from V and 1 base from J; bases unmatched to any gene: 9. Written as DNA, the CDR3 is TGTGCCAGCACCGAGGGGAGGGGATTGAACACCGGGGAGCTGTTTTTT. Its translation is CASTEGRGLNTGELFF.

This chain uses TRBV28 with TRBJ1-2; D not resolved. In germline, CDR1 is MDHEN, CDR2 SYDVKM. Between the trimmed V and J ends, which lost 7 bases and 5 bases, there was a span of 20 bases. The CDR3 length is 15 residues. CDR3 loop: CASTPGGMAKYGYTF. The CDR3 nucleotides read TGTGCCAGCACCCCCGGCGGGATGGCGAAGTATGGCTACACCTTC.